This paragraph reports one TCR beta chain. The antigen is unknown. This entry is derived from a study of cytomegalovirus exposure and HLA in healthy donors. The CDR3 runs 15 residues. V lost 5 bases and J 0 bases, leaving 14 bases between the germline ends. Germline V gene data show CDR1 as MDHEN and CDR2 as SYDVKM. Primers: 60 Vbeta forward and 13 Jbeta reverse. Clones were sequenced by immunoSEQ multiplex PCR, and TCRdb holds only the in-frame ones, with some missing. Of 100,000 or so clones listed, about three quarters were seen once; the top ten hold 3.5% to 5.5%. Findings and caveats of the study: A few V segments could not be told apart, such as TRBV6-2 and TRBV6-3, and were left out.

The chain employs TRBV28 and TRBJ2-7; maybe TRBD2 (5 bases). The material sequenced was PBMCs. The TCR was taken from a woman aged 40-49 years in good health and CMV-seropositive. The CDR3 nucleotides are TGTGCCAGCAGTGTTGGCGGGCGGTACTCCTACGAGCAGTACTTC. Translated: CASSVGGRYSYEQYF. Drawing the rest from reference TRBV28 and TRBJ2-7, the complete variable domain is DVKVTQSSRYLVKRTGEKVFLECVQDMDHENMFWYRQDPGLGLRLIYFSYDVKMKEKGDIPEGYSVSREKKERFSLILESASTNQTSMYLCASSVGGRYSYEQYFGPGTRLTVT.